These T cell receptor beta chains were read from a single sample in a study of cytomegalovirus exposure and HLA in healthy donors. Libraries were prepared by immunoSEQ multiplex PCR; TCRdb keeps only in-frame clonotypes and omits some of them. The sample lists about 120,000 clones, about 76% seen once, with around 2.3% in the top ten. The sequencing sample was made of PBMCs. The receptor source for this set is a woman aged 40 to 49 in good health and CMV-seronegative. Both conserved end residues are part of each CDR3. The D gene is left open where the match is weak. A row's size may be missing; if present it is once, few, many or a size class.

j_call | clone_size | d_call | v_call | cdr3_nt | cdr3_aa
TRBJ2-5 | NA | NA | TRBV5-8 | TGTGCCAGCACCGCGCAGGGTGCGGAGACCCAGTACTTC | CASTAQGAETQYF
TRBJ2-5 | NA | NA | TRBV7-3 | TGTGCCAGCAGCAAAACGGGGGACGGAGAGACCCAGTACTTC | CASSKTGDGETQYF
TRBJ1-5 | NA | NA | TRBV19 | TGTGCCAGTAGTATCTTCTTGGCAGACAATCAGCCCCAGCATTTT | CASSIFLADNQPQHF
TRBJ2-1 | once | TRBD2 | TRBV25-1 | TGTGCCAGCTCCCCCCGTGCGACTAGCGGGGGGGATGAGCAGTTCTTC | CASSPRATSGGDEQFF
TRBJ1-2 | NA | NA | TRBV18 | TGTGCCAGCTCACCAATCCCAGCGAACTATGGCTACACCTTC | CASSPIPANYGYTF
TRBJ2-3 | NA | NA | TRBV19 | TGTGCCAGTAGTATAGCCGCGCATACGCAGTATTTT | CASSIAAHTQYF
TRBJ2-3 | NA | NA | TRBV5-4 | TGTGCCAGCAGCCTCCGCGCGGGGGCTAGTGCAGATACGCAGTATTTT | CASSLRAGASADTQYF
TRBJ2-5 | NA | NA | TRBV4-3 | TGCGCCAGCAGCCAAGATTGGGCTACTCAAGAGACCCAGTACTTC | CASSQDWATQETQYF
TRBJ2-1 | NA | TRBD2 | TRBV5-1 | TGCGCCAGCAGCCGTACCGCCGGGGGGACCTCCTACAATGAGCAGTTCTTC | CASSRTAGGTSYNEQFF
TRBJ2-3 | NA | TRBD1 | TRBV6-1 | TGTGCCACCCGCCGGGACAGTAGCACAGATACGCAGTATTTT | CATRRDSSTDTQYF
TRBJ1-5 | NA | TRBD1 | TRBV5-8 | TGTGCCAGCAGCAAGGACAGGGGGGGACGCAATCAGCCCCAGCATTTT | CASSKDRGGRNQPQHF
TRBJ1-1 | NA | TRBD1 | TRBV10-2 | TGCGCCACCGACGACAGGGGGACAATGAACACTGAAGCTTTCTTT | CATDDRGTMNTEAFF
TRBJ2-3 | NA | TRBD2 | TRBV7-3 | TGTGCCAGCAGCCCGGGAGGGAAGTGGACAGATACGCAGTATTTT | CASSPGGKWTDTQYF
TRBJ1-2 | once | NA | TRBV7-9 | TGTGCCAGCAGCGGGAGGGAGAGGGGCTACACCTTC | CASSGRERGYTF
TRBJ1-2 | few | TRBD1 | TRBV10-3 | TGTGCCATCAGCGAGGGGACAGGGGTCATCACCTTC | CAISEGTGVITF
TRBJ2-3 | NA | NA | TRBV15 | TGTGCCACCAGCAGAGACAGGGAGGTCACAGATACGCAGTATTTT | CATSRDREVTDTQYF
TRBJ1-2 | NA | TRBD1 | TRBV6-5 | TGTGCCAGCAGTCCTTCCGGGACAGGGGGCTATGGCTACACCTTC | CASSPSGTGGYGYTF
TRBJ2-5 | NA | TRBD2 | TRBV7-9 | TGTGCCAGCAGCAAGAGCGGGAGCAGTTTATTGGAGACCCAGTACTTC | CASSKSGSSLLETQYF
TRBJ1-1 | NA | NA | TRBV7-8 | TGTGCCAGCAGCTCATCAGGGGTTACGGGCACTGAAGCTTTCTTT | CASSSSGVTGTEAFF
TRBJ1-6 | NA | TRBD1 | TRBV7-6 | TGTGCCAGCAGCCCCCAATGGGGGACAGATAATTCACCCCTCCACTTT | CASSPQWGTDNSPLHF
TRBJ1-1 | NA | TRBD1 | TRBV18 | TGTGCCAGCTCACTTGGACAGGCGACCAACACTGAAGCTTTCTTT | CASSLGQATNTEAFF
TRBJ2-7 | once | TRBD2 | TRBV6-1 | TGTGCCAGCAGTGAAGTGGGGGGGAGCGGGTACGAGCAGTACTTC | CASSEVGGSGYEQYF
TRBJ1-1 | NA | NA | TRBV7-8 | TGTGCCAGCAGCTTCGGACACCTGAACACTGAAGCTTTCTTT | CASSFGHLNTEAFF
TRBJ1-2 | once | TRBD1 | TRBV12-5 | TGTGCTAGTGGTTTGGCGTACGGACAGACCGGGACAGAGAACTATGGCTACACCTTC | CASGLAYGQTGTENYGYTF
TRBJ2-4 | NA | NA | TRBV10-1 | TGCGCCAGCAGTGAGACAGGATCCAAAAACATTCAGTACTTC | CASSETGSKNIQYF
TRBJ1-6 | NA | NA | TRBV5-4 | TGTGCCAGCAGCTTGGAAGGGGCCACCCTCCACTTT | CASSLEGATLHF
TRBJ1-2 | NA | NA | TRBV5-1 | TGCGCCAGCAGCTTGCTTCCGGGGGAGGGCTATGGCTACACCTTC | CASSLLPGEGYGYTF